A selection of T cell receptor beta chains follows, all from one sample in a study of PD-L1 blockade in urothelial cancer. Profiled with immunoSEQ multiplex PCR; TCRdb holds only in-frame clones, not every one. The sample includes about 46,000 clones, approximately 85% of them seen just once. The input for sequencing was PBMCs, taken around atezolizumab (anti-PD-L1) treatment. The receptor source for this set is a man aged 45-65 years with urothelial cancer. Each CDR3 is given with its conserved first and last residue. A D gene is named only where the DNA matches it firmly. Clone size is shown for a subset of rows, as once, few, many or a class of expanded clone.

>TRBV5-1|TRBD2|-|TRBJ2-1
TGCGCCAGCAGCCAAGCGACTAGCGGGACGGGTGAGCAGTTCTTC
CASSQATSGTGEQFF
>TRBV25-1|-|-|TRBJ2-5
TGTGCCAGCAGTGAATATGGCACAGCCCAAGAGACCCAGTACTTC
CASSEYGTAQETQYF
>TRBV7-2|TRBD1|-|TRBJ1-1
TGTGCCAGCAGTGTTGTCCCAGGGGGGACGAACACTGAAGCTTTCTTT
CASSVVPGGTNTEAFF
>TRBV2|-|-|TRBJ2-2
TGTGCCAGCAGTGAAACGGCAGGGGTTATGGCCGGGGAGCTGTTTTTT
CASSETAGVMAGELFF
>TRBV28|-|-|TRBJ2-7
TGTGCCAGCAGTTCCGGGACACCGTACGAGCAGTACTTC
CASSSGTPYEQYF
>TRBV15|-|once|TRBJ1-4
TGTGCCACCAGCAGAGCTCCGCACTCGGATGAAAAACTGTTTTTT
CATSRAPHSDEKLFF
>TRBV7-2|TRBD2|-|TRBJ2-3
TGTGCCAGCAGCTTAGGAGGAGTTTTTGCGGGGGGAAGCACAGATACGCAGTATTTT
CASSLGGVFAGGSTDTQYF
>TRBV6-5|-|-|TRBJ1-1
TGTGCCAGCAGTTACTCGGGTAGCCCTGAAGCTTTCTTT
CASSYSGSPEAFF
>TRBV7-9|-|-|TRBJ2-3
TGTGCCAGCAGCTTATCGCGGTCGGGGGTAGGCACAGATACGCAGTATTTT
CASSLSRSGVGTDTQYF
>TRBV7-3|-|-|TRBJ2-5
TGTGCCAGCAGTCCCGCCCCAGGAGAGACCCAGTACTTC
CASSPAPGETQYF
>TRBV5-6|-|-|TRBJ1-1
TGTGCCAGCAGCTTAAGCCACCTGAACACTGAAGCTTTCTTT
CASSLSHLNTEAFF
>TRBV19|TRBD1|-|TRBJ2-2
TGTGCCAGTAGTCTGAGGACAGGGGTTGACGGGGAGCTGTTTTTT
CASSLRTGVDGELFF
>TRBV9|TRBD1|-|TRBJ1-5
TGTGCCAGCAGCGTAGGGACAGGGAACAATCAGCCCCAGCATTTT
CASSVGTGNNQPQHF
>TRBV5-1|TRBD1|few|TRBJ2-5
TGCGCCAGCAGCAAAGGGACAGAAGAGACCCAGTACTTC
CASSKGTEETQYF
>TRBV27|TRBD1|-|TRBJ1-2
TGTGCCAGCAGTAGACAGGGGGCCTATGGCTACACCTTC
CASSRQGAYGYTF
>TRBV5-1|TRBD2|-|TRBJ2-1
TGCGCCAGCAGCTCGGGACTAGCGGGGGCTTATGAGCAGTTCTTC
CASSSGLAGAYEQFF